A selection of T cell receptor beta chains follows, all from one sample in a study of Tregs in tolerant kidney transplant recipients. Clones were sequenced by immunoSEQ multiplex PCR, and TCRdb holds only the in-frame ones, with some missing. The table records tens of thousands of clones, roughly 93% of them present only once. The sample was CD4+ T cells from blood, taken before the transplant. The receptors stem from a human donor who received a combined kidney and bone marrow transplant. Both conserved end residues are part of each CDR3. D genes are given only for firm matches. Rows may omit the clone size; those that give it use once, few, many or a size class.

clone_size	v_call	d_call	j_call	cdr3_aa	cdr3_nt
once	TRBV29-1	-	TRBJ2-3	CSVIQAPDTQYF	TGCAGCGTCATCCAGGCCCCAGATACGCAGTATTTT
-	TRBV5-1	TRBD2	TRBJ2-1	CASRQGGGSYNEQFF	TGCGCCAGCCGACAAGGCGGGGGCTCCTACAATGAGCAGTTCTTC
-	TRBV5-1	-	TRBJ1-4	CASRPAGNRKEKLFF	TGCGCCAGCAGACCCGCAGGGAACAGGAAAGAAAAACTGTTTTTT
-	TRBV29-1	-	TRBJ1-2	CSASEGQYGYTF	TGCAGCGCCTCAGAGGGCCAGTATGGCTACACCTTC
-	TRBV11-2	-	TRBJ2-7	CASSLETGTHYEQYF	TGTGCCAGCAGCTTAGAAACAGGGACGCACTACGAGCAGTACTTC
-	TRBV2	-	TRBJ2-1	CASSDWGEGQFF	TGTGCCAGCAGTGATTGGGGGGAAGGGCAGTTCTTC
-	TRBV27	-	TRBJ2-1	CASSLLPLPTDSAFF	TGTGCCAGCAGTCTCCTCCCACTCCCGACAGATTCTGCGTTCTTC
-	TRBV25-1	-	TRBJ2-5	CASSDLAGQETQYF	TGTGCCAGCAGTGATCTTGCAGGTCAAGAGACCCAGTACTTC
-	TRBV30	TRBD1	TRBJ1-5	CAWSAGQGTWRNQPQHF	TGTGCCTGGAGTGCCGGACAGGGCACTTGGCGCAATCAGCCCCAGCATTTT
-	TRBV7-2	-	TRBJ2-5	CASSPRGSQETQYF	TGTGCCAGCAGCCCGCGGGGCAGCCAAGAGACCCAGTACTTC
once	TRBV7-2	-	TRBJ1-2	CASSLQGHGYGYTF	TGTGCCAGCAGCTTGCAGGGGCACGGCTATGGCTACACCTTC
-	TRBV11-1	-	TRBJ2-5	CASVRNRGEETQYF	TGTGCCAGCGTACGCAACCGGGGTGAAGAGACCCAGTACTTC
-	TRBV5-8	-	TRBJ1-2	CASSLMAQGNYGYTF	TGTGCCAGCAGCTTGATGGCACAGGGTAACTATGGCTACACCTTC
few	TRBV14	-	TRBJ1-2	CASSHLVPAGASGYTF	TGTGCCAGCAGCCATCTCGTCCCGGCAGGGGCTAGTGGCTACACCTTC
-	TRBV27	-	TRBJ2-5	CASSLWGEETQYF	TGTGCCAGCAGTTTATGGGGGGAAGAGACCCAGTACTTC
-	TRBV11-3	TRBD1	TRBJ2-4	CASSRGQGQAKNIQYF	TGTGCCAGCAGCCGCGGACAGGGGCAAGCCAAAAACATTCAGTACTTC
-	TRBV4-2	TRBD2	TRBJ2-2	CASSRSSGTNTGELFF	TGTGCCAGCAGTCGCTCTAGCGGAACGAACACCGGGGAGCTGTTTTTT
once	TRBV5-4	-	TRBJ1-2	CASSLVSGRGNYGYTF	TGTGCCAGCAGCTTGGTATCAGGGAGGGGTAACTATGGCTACACCTTC
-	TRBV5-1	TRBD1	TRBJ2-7	CASSSGTGRSYEQYF	TGCGCCAGCAGCTCCGGGACAGGACGATCCTACGAGCAGTACTTC
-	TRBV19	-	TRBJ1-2	CASSINRGDYGYTF	TGTGCCAGTAGTATTAACCGGGGGGATTATGGCTACACCTTC
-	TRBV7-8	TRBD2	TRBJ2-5	CASTVAGGRQETQYF	TGTGCCAGCACCGTAGCGGGGGGGCGCCAAGAGACCCAGTACTTC
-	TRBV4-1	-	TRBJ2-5	CASSQALRQETQYF	TGCGCCAGCAGCCAAGCCCTCCGCCAAGAGACCCAGTACTTC
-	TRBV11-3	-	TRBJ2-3	CASSLESDTQYF	TGTGCCAGCAGCTTAGAATCTGATACGCAGTATTTT
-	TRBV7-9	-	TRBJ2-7	CASTKILQRRSYEQYF	TGTGCCAGCACCAAAATTCTCCAGCGGCGCTCCTACGAGCAGTACTTC
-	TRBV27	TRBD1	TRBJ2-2	CASQTGQGSTGELFF	TGTGCCAGCCAAACGGGACAGGGTTCCACCGGGGAGCTGTTTTTT
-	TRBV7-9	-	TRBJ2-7	CASSTTSYEQYF	TGTGCCAGCAGCACTACGAGCTACGAGCAGTACTTC
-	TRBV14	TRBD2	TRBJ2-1	CASSRGPGLAGASRFNEQFF	TGTGCCAGCAGCCGAGGACCCGGACTAGCGGGGGCCTCGCGTTTTAATGAGCAGTTCTTC
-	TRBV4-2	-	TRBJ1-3	CASSQYRDTSGNTIYF	TGTGCCAGCAGCCAATATAGGGACACCTCTGGAAACACCATATATTTT
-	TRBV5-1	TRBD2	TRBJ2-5	CASSLAGGPETQYF	TGCGCCAGCAGCTTAGCGGGGGGACCCGAGACCCAGTACTTC
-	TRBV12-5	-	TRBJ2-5	CASGFPGPLETQYF	TGTGCTAGTGGTTTCCCAGGGCCTTTAGAGACCCAGTACTTC
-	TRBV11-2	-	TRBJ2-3	CASSLEARTSTDTQYF	TGTGCCAGCAGCTTAGAAGCTCGTACTAGCACAGATACGCAGTATTTT
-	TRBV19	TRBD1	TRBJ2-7	CATARTGGTLRYF	TGTGCCACCGCGAGAACAGGGGGAACTCTTAGGTACTTC
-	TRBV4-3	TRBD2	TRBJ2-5	CASSQRTPGLAMVGVRETQYF	TGCGCCAGCAGCCAACGAACGCCGGGACTAGCAATGGTGGGGGTTAGGGAGACCCAGTACTTC
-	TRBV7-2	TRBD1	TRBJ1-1	CASSSRQGSEAFF	TGTGCCAGCAGCTCACGACAGGGCTCTGAAGCTTTCTTT
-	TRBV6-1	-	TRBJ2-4	CASSETIAKNIQYF	TGTGCCAGCAGTGAAACTATAGCCAAAAACATTCAGTACTTC
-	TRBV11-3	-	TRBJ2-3	CASSYPGTFTDTQYF	TGTGCCAGCAGCTACCCAGGGACTTTCACAGATACGCAGTATTTT
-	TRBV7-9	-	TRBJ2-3	CASSLALSAGQTDTQYF	TGTGCCAGCAGCTTAGCGCTTTCGGCAGGACAAACAGATACGCAGTATTTT
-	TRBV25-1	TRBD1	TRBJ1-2	CASSERTGKGYTF	TGTGCCAGCAGTGAACGGACAGGGAAAGGCTACACCTTC
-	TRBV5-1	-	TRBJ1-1	CASSFTGNTEAFF	TGCGCCAGCAGCTTTACCGGTAACACTGAAGCTTTCTTT
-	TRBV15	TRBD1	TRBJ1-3	CATRVDRAGNTIYF	TGTGCCACCAGAGTAGACAGGGCTGGAAACACCATATATTTT
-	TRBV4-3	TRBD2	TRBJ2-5	CASSPGTSGGGMETQYF	TGCGCCAGCAGCCCGGGGACTAGCGGGGGAGGGATGGAGACCCAGTACTTC
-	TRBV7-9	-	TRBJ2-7	CASSLGVYEQYF	TGTGCCAGCAGCTTAGGAGTTTACGAGCAGTACTTC
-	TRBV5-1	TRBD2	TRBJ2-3	CASSFRLAGDTDTQYF	TGCGCCAGCAGCTTCAGACTAGCGGGGGACACAGATACGCAGTATTTT
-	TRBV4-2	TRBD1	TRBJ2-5	CASSLRTGKETQYF	TGTGCCAGCAGCCTACGGACAGGGAAAGAGACCCAGTACTTC
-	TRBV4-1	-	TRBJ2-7	CASSLLRGSGYEQYF	TGCGCCAGCAGCCTGCTCAGGGGATCCGGCTACGAGCAGTACTTC
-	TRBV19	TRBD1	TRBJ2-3	CASSTGDRLSTDTQYF	TGTGCCAGTAGTACCGGGGACAGGTTATCCACAGATACGCAGTATTTT
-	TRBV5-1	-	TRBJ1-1	CASSLEGQGIAEAFF	TGCGCCAGCAGCTTGGAGGGTCAGGGGATCGCTGAAGCTTTCTTT
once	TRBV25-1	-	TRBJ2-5	CASSEYKTQYF	TGTGCCAGCAGTGAATATAAGACCCAGTACTTC
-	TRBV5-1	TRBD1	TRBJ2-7	CASSWAGQGAYEQYF	TGCGCCAGCAGCTGGGCGGGACAGGGGGCCTACGAGCAGTACTTC
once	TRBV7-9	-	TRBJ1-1	CASSLQGNTEAFF	TGTGCCAGCAGCCTACAGGGGAACACTGAAGCTTTCTTT
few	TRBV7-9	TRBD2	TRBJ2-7	CASSSLAGARQYF	TGTGCCAGCAGCTCTCTAGCGGGAGCGCGGCAGTACTTC
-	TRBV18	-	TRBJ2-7	CASSPGPDYEQYF	TGTGCCAGCTCACCGGGACCGGACTACGAGCAGTACTTC
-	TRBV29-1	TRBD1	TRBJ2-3	CSVARTGGSDTQYF	TGCAGCGTTGCGCGGACAGGGGGCTCGGATACGCAGTATTTT
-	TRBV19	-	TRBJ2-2	CASRSPNTGELFF	TGTGCCAGTCGTTCCCCGAACACCGGGGAGCTGTTTTTT
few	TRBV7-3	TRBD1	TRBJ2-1	CASSLMGQGAQRQFF	TGTGCCAGCAGCTTAATGGGACAGGGGGCCCAGAGGCAGTTCTTC
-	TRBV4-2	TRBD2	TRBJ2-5	CASSQDPSGDRETQYF	TGTGCCAGCAGCCAAGATCCTAGCGGGGATAGAGAGACCCAGTACTTC
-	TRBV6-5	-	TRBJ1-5	CASSRGINQPQHF	TGTGCCAGCAGTCGCGGGATTAATCAGCCCCAGCATTTT